Below are 6 T cell receptor beta chains sequenced from a single sample in a study of OX40 agonist ivuxolimab in advanced cancers. Repertoires were generated with immunoSEQ multiplex PCR, while TCRdb's copy carries only in-frame clones and drops some. The sample yields some 98,000 clones, 85% to 95% seen once. The specimen was CD4+ or CD8+ T cells sorted from blood, collected in a trial of the OX40 agonist ivuxolimab. The receptors stem from an adult with an advanced solid tumor such as melanoma, head and neck, liver or kidney cancer.

This chain joins TRBV7-3 and TRBJ2-1, with unresolved D. There are 15 residues in the CDR3. Germline V gene lookup returns CDR1 SGHTA and CDR2 FQGTGA. Trimming cost V 1 base and J 5 bases, with 12 bases left between them. Written as DNA, the CDR3 is TGTGCCAGCAGCTTAATGGGCGGTACAGACAATGAGCAGTTCTTC. Translating gives CASSLMGGTDNEQFF.

The chain is built from TRBV5-8 and TRBJ1-5; D gene uncertain. With 0 bases removed from V and 5 bases from J, the gap between germline ends came to 6 bases. From germline, CDR1 is SGHTS and CDR2 YDEGEE. This CDR3 has 13 amino acids. DNA for the CDR3: TGTGCCAGCAGCTTGGGCAGTTATCAGCCCCAGCATTTT. Translation gives CASSLGSYQPQHF.

This chain uses TRBV4-1 with TRBJ1-5, with D possibly matching TRBD1 (5 bases). V lost 0 bases to trimming and J lost 3 bases, with 24 bases between them. Germline assignment: CDR1 MGHRA and CDR2 YSYEKL. There are 20 residues in the CDR3. The CDR3 sequence is CASSQEVGGGGVGNNQPQHF. In DNA, the CDR3 is TGCGCCAGCAGCCAAGAAGTCGGCGGTGGGGGGGTCGGAAACAATCAGCCCCAGCATTTT.

This sequence joins TRBV12-5 and TRBJ2-1; 9 bases match TRBD2. The CDR3 extends over 17 amino acids. The ends lost 7 bases at V and 7 bases at J; junction bases unmatched: 17. CDR1 and CDR2 from the germline V gene are LGHNT and FRNRAP. In DNA form, the CDR3 reads TGTGCTAGTGAAGGCTCTCGGATTACAGCGGGAGGTAATGAGCAGTTCTTC. This encodes CASEGSRITAGGNEQFF.

V is TRBV9 and J is TRBJ2-5, with a possible D match to TRBD1 (5 bases). Trimming left V 4 bases short and J 9 bases short, with 16 bases between. Germline V gene sequence: CDR1 SGDLS, CDR2 YYNGEE. CDR3 length: 13 amino acids. The CDR3 DNA sequence: TGTGCCAGCAGCCCACCCTCCGTGGGGCCCCAGTACTTC. Its protein is CASSPPSVGPQYF.

A single count supports this clone. This chain links TRBV7-9 with TRBJ1-2, with no clear D. V lost 2 bases and J lost 3, with 4 bases in between. Germline CDR1 reads SEHNR; CDR2 reads FQNEAQ (reference sequence). This CDR3 contains 12 residues. This chain's CDR3 is CASSLNYYGYTF. Written as DNA, the CDR3 is TGTGCCAGCAGCTTAAATTACTATGGCTACACCTTC.